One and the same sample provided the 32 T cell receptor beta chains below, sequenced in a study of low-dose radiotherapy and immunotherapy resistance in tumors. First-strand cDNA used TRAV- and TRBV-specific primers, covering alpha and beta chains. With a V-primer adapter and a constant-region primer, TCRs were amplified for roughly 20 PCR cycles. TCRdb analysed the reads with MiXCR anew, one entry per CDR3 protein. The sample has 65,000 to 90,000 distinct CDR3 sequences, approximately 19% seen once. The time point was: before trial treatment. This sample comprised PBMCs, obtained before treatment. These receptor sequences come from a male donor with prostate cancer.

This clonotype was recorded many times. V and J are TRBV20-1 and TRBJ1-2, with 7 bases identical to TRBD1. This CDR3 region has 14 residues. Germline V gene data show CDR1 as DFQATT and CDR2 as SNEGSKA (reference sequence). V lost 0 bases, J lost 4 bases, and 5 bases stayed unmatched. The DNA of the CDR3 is TGCAGTGCTAGAGATCAGACAGGGAGCTATGGCTACACCTTC. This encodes CSARDQTGSYGYTF.

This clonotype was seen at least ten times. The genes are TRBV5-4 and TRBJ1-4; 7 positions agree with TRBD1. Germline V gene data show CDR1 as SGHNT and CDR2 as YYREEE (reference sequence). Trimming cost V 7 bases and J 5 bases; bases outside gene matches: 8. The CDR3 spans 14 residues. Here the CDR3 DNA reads TGTGCCAGCGGACTACAGGGGTTGAATGAAAAACTGTTTTTT. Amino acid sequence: CASGLQGLNEKLFF. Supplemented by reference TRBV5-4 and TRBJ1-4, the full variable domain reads ETGVTQSPTHLIKTRGQQVTLRCSSQSGHNTVSWYQQALGQGPQFIFQYYREEENGRGNFPPRFSGLQFPNYSSELNVNALELDDSALYLCASGLQGLNEKLFFGSGTQLSVL.

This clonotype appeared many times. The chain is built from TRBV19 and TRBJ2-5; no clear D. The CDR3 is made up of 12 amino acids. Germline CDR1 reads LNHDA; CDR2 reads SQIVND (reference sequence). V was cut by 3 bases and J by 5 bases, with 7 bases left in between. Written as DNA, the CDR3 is TGTGCCAGTAGTATCGGCCGGGAGACCCAGTACTTC. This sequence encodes CASSIGRETQYF.

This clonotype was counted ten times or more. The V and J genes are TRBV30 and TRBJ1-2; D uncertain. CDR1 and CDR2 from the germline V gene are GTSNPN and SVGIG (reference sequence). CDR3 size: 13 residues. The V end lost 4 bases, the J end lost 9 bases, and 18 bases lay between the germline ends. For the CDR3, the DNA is TGTGCCTGGACTGGATCCGGGCACCAGAGCTACACCTTC. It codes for CAWTGSGHQSYTF.

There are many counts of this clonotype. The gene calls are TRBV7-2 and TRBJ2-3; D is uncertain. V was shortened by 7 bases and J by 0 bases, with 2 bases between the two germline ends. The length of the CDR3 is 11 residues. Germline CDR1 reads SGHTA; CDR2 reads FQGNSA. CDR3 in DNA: TGTGCCAGCACTAGCACAGATACGCAGTATTTT. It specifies CASTSTDTQYF.

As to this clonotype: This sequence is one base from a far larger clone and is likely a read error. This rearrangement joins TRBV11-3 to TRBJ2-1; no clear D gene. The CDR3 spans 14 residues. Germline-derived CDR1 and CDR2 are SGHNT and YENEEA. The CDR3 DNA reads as TGTGCCAGCAGGGAACCAGGCTCCAACAATGAGCAGTTCTTC. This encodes CASREPGSNNEQFF. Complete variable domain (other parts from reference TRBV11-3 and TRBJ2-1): EAGVVQSPRYKIIEKKQPVAFWCNPISGHNTLYWYLQNLGQGPELLIRYENEEAVDDSQLPKDRFSAERLKGVDSTLKIQPAELGDSAVYLCASREPGSNNEQFFGPGTRLTVL.

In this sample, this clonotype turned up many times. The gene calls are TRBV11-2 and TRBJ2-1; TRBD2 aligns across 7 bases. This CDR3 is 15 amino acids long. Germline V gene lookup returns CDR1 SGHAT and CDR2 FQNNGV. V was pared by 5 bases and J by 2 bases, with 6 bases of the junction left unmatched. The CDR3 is CASSMGGSTYNEQFF. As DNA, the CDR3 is TGTGCCAGCAGCATGGGCGGGAGCACCTACAATGAGCAGTTCTTC.

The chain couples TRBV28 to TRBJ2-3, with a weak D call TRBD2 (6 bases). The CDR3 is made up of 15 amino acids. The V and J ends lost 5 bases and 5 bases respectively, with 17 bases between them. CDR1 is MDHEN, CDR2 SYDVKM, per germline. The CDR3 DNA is TGTGCCAGCAGTCCTACTTCGGCGGGAAGAGATACGCAGTATTTT. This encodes CASSPTSAGRDTQYF.

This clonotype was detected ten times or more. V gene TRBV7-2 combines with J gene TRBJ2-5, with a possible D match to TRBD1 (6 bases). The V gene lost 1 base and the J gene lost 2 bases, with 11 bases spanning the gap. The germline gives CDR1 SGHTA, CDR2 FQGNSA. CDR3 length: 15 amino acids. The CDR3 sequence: CASSLVTGVQETQYF. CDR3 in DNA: TGTGCCAGCAGCTTAGTGACAGGAGTACAAGAGACCCAGTACTTC.

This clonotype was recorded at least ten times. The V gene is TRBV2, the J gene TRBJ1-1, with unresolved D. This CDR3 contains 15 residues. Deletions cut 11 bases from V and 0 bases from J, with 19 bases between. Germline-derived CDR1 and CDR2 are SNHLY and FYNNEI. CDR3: CASKPGVLMNTEAFF. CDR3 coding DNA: TGTGCCTCAAAACCGGGAGTTCTCATGAACACTGAAGCTTTCTTT.

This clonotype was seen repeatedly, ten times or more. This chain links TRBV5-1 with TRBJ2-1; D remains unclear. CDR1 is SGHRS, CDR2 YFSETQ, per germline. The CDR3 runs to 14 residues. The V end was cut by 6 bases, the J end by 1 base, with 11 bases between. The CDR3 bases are TGCGCCAGCAAGGTGGTGGGGTCCTACAATGAGCAGTTCTTC. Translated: CASKVVGSYNEQFF.

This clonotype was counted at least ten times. The CDR3 protein is CASSPDGTSRNEQFF. In nucleotides, the CDR3 is TGTGCCAGCAGTCCCGACGGGACTAGCCGAAATGAGCAGTTCTTC. The V gene is TRBV27, the J gene TRBJ2-1, with 9 bases lining up with TRBD2. Germline loops: CDR1 MNHEY, CDR2 SMNVEV (reference sequence). The CDR3 extends over 15 amino acids. V lost 5 bases, J lost 7 bases, and 9 bases stayed unmatched.

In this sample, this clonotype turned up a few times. CDR3 region: CASSLLAQYTDTQYF. CDR3 coding DNA: TGTGCCAGCAGCTTACTCGCGCAATACACAGATACGCAGTATTTT. This chain connects TRBV5-4 to TRBJ2-3; D is unclear. The CDR3 is 15 amino acids. Germline CDR1 is SGHNT and CDR2 is YYREEE (reference sequence). V gave up 2 bases and J gave up 2 bases, with 12 bases separating them.

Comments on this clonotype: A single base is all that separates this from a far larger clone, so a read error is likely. The CDR3, as DNA: TGTGCCAGCAGCCGTTCTACAGGGATCGAGACCCAGTTCTTC. This sequence encodes CASSRSTGIETQFF. This chain joins TRBV7-8 and TRBJ2-1, with TRBD1 as a possible D gene (6 bases). V dropped 5 bases and J dropped 13 bases, with 21 bases sitting between them. In germline, CDR1 is SGHVS, CDR2 FQNEAQ. This CDR3 spans 14 amino acids.

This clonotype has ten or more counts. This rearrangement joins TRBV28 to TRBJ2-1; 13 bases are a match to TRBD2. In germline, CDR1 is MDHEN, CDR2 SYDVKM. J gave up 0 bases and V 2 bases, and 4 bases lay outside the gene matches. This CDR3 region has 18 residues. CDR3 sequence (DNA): TGTGCCAGCAGTTTACTACTAGCGGGAGGGAGCTCCTACAATGAGCAGTTCTTC. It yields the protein CASSLLLAGGSSYNEQFF.

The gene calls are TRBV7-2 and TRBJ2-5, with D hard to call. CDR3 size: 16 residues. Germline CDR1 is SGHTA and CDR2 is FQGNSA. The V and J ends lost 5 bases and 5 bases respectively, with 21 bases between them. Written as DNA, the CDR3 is TGTGCCAGCAGCACCCCCCGTGGGCACCCAGTGGAGACCCAGTACTTC. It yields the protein CASSTPRGHPVETQYF.

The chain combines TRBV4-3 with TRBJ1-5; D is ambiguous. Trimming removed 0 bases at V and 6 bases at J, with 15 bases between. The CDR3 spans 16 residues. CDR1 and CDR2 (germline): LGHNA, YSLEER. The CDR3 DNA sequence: TGCGCCAGCAGCCAAGATTGGATGGGGAATGTTCAGCCCCAGCATTTT. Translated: CASSQDWMGNVQPQHF.

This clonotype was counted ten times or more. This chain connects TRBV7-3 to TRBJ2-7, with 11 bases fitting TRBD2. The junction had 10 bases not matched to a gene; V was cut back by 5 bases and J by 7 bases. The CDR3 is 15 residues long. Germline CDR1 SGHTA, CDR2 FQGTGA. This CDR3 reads CASSPRVAGGQEQYF. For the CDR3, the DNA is TGTGCCAGCAGCCCTCGGGTAGCGGGGGGGCAGGAGCAGTACTTC.

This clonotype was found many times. The CDR3 DNA reads as TGTGCCAGCAGTCGGCAGGGGGGGGTAGGCGACGAGCAGTACTTC. It translates to CASSRQGGVGDEQYF. This rearrangement joins TRBV12-3 or TRBV12-4 to TRBJ2-7; D is tentatively TRBD1 or TRBD2 (7 bases each). V was shortened by 5 bases and J by 5 bases, with 19 bases between the two germline ends. This CDR3 region has 15 residues.

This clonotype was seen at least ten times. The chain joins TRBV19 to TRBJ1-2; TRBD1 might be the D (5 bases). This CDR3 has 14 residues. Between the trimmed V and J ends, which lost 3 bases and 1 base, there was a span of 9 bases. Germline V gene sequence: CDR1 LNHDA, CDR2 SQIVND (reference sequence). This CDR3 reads CASSIWGDNYGYTF. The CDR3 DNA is TGTGCCAGTAGTATCTGGGGGGATAACTATGGCTACACCTTC. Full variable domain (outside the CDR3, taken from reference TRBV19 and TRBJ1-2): DGGITQSPKYLFRKEGQNVTLSCEQNLNHDAMYWYRQDPGQGLRLIYYSQIVNDFQKGDIAEGYSVSREKKESFPLTVTSAQKNPTAFYLCASSIWGDNYGYTFGSGTRLTVV.

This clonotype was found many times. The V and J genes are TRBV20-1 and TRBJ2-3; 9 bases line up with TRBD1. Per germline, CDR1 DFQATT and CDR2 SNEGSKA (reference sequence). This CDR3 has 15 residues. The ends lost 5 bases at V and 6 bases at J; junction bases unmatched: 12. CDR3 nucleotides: TGCAGTGCTTCGACAACAGGGGGCTATGGGGATACGCAGTATTTT. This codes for CSASTTGGYGDTQYF.

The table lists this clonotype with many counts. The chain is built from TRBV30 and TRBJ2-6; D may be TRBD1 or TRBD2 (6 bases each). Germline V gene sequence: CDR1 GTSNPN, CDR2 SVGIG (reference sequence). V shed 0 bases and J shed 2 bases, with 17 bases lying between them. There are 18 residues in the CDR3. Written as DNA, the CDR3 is TGTGCCTGGAGTGTAGGGCTATGGGGGGCGCCTGGGGCCAACGTCCTGACTTTC. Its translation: CAWSVGLWGAPGANVLTF.

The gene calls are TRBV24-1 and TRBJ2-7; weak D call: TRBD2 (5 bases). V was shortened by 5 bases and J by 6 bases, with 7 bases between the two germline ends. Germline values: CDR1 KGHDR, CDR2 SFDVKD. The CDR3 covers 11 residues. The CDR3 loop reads CATSGGFEQYF. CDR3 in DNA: TGTGCCACCAGTGGAGGGTTCGAGCAGTACTTC.

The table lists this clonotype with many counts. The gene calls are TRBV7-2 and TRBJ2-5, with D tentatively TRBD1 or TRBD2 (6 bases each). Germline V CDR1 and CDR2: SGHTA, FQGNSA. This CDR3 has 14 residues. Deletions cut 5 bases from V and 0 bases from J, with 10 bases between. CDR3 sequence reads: CASSLRGHQETQYF. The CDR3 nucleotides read TGTGCCAGCAGCCTTCGGGGGCACCAAGAGACCCAGTACTTC. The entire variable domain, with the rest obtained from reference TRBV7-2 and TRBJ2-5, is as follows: GAGVSQSPSNKVTEKGKDVELRCDPISGHTALYWYRQSLGQGLEFLIYFQGNSAPDKSGLPSDRFSAERTGGSVSTLTIQRTQQEDSAVYLCASSLRGHQETQYFGPGTRLLVL.

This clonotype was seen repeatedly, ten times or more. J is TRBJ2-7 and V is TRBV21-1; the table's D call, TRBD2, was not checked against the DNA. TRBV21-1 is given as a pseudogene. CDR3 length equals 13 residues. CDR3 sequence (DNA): TGTAGACAGAACGGACTAGAGACCTACGAGCAGTACTTC. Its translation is CRQNGLETYEQYF.

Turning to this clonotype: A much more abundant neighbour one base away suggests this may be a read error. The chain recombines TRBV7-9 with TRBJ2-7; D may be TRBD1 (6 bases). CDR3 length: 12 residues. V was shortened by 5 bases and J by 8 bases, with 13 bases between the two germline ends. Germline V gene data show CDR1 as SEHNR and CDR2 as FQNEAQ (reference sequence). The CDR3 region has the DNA TGTGCCAGCAGCATCGCCAGGGACAAGCAGTACTTC. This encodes CASSIARDKQYF.

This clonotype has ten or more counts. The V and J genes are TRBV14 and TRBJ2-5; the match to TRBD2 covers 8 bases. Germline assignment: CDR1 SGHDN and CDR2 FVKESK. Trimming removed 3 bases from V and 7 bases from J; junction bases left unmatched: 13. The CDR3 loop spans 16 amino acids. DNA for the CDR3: TGTGCCAGCAGCCACCCCAAAACCATAGCGGGGCGGACCCAGTACTTC. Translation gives CASSHPKTIAGRTQYF.

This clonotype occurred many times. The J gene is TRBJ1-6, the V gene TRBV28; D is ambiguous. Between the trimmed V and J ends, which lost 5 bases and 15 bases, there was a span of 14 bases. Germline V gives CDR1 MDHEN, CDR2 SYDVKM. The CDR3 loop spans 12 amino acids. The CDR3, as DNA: TGTGCCAGCAGTCTATTTTTTTATGGCCTCCACTTT. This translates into CASSLFFYGLHF.

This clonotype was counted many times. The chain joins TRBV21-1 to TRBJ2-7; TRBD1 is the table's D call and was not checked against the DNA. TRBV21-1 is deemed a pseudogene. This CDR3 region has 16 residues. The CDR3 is CASSKWTPDKGFEQYF. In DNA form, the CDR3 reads TGTGCCAGCAGCAAATGGACCCCGGACAAAGGGTTCGAGCAGTACTTC.

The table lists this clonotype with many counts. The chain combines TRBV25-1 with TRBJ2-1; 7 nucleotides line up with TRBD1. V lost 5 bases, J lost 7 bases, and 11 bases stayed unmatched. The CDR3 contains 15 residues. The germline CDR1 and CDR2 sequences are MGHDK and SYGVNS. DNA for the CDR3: TGTGCCAGCAGTCTCCCTACGACAGGGCGGAATGAGCAGTTCTTC. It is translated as CASSLPTTGRNEQFF.

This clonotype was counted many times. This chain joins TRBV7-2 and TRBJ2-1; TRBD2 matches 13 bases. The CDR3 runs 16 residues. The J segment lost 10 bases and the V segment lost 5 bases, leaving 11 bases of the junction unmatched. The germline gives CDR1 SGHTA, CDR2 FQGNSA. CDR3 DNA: TGTGCCAGCAGCCCCTGGACTAGCGGGGGCTTGGGGGAGCAGTTCTTC. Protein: CASSPWTSGGLGEQFF.

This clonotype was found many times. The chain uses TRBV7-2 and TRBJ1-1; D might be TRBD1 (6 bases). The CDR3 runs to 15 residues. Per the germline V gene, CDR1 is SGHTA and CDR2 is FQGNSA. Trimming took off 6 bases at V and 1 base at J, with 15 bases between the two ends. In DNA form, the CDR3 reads TGTGCCAGCAGTTATGCCGGGACAAAGAACACTGAAGCTTTCTTT. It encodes CASSYAGTKNTEAFF.